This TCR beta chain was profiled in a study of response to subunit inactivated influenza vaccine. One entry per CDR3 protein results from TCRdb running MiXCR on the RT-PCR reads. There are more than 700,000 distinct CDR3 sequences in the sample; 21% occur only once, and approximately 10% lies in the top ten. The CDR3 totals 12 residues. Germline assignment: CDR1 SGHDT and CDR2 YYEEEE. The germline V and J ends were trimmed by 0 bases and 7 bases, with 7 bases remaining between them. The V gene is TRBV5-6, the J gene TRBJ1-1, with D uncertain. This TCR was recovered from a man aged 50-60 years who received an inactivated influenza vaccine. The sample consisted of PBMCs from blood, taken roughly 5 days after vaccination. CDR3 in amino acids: CASSLGHLEAFF. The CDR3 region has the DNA TGTGCCAGCAGCTTGGGACATCTTGAAGCTTTCTTT.